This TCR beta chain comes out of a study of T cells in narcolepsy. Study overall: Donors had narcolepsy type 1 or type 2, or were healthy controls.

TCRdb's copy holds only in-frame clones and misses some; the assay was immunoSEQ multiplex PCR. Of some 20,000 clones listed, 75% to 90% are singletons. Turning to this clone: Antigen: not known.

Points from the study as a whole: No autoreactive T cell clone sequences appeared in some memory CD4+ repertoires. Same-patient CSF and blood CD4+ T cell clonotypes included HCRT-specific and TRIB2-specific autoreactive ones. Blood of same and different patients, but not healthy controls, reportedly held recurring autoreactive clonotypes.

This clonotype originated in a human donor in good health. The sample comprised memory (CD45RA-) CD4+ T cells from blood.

The CDR3 DNA follows: TGTGCCAGCGGCCCAGTGGGTCTCTACGAGCAGTACTTC. Protein sequence: CASGPVGLYEQYF. The J gene is TRBJ2-7, the V gene TRBV2; no firm D call. Trimming stripped 8 bases from V and 3 bases from J, with 14 bases between. Germline V gives CDR1 SNHLY, CDR2 FYNNEI. The CDR3 consists of 13 residues.